Below are 5 T cell receptor beta chains sequenced from a single sample in a study of shared clonotypes between healthy human individuals. Profiling relied on immunoSEQ multiplex PCR, and the TCRdb table lists in-frame clones only, not all of them. The data contain about 490,000 clones, 70% to 80% of them singletons. The material sequenced was PBMCs. The receptors stem from a woman aged 40-49 years in good health. Some clones in this sample may be carry-over from other donors' samples.

This chain joins TRBV6-5 and TRBJ1-2; D is undetermined. Trimming removed 6 bases at V and 7 bases at J, with 15 bases between. CDR3 length equals 13 residues. The germline V gene has CDR1 MNHEY and CDR2 SVGAGI. CDR3 nucleotide sequence: TGTGCCAGCAGCACCGGGCCCATCTCTGGCTACACCTTC. Protein: CASSTGPISGYTF.

Only one count was recorded for this clone. V and J are TRBV6-1 and TRBJ2-6, with D uncertain. The CDR3 loop spans 14 amino acids. Looked up from germline, CDR1 is MNHNS and CDR2 is SASEGT. Trimming removed 10 bases at V and 0 bases at J, with 10 bases between. The CDR3 sequence: CATSPSSGANVLTF. CDR3 coding DNA: TGTGCCACCAGCCCAAGCTCTGGGGCCAACGTCCTGACTTTC.

This chain joins TRBV7-3 and TRBJ2-1; 10 bases line up with TRBD2. In germline, CDR1 is SGHTA, CDR2 FQGTGA. The CDR3 totals 15 residues. Trimming took 5 bases from V and 6 from J; bases not matched to a gene: 7. The CDR3 DNA reads as TGTGCCAGCAGCCCAAGCGGGGGGGCGGTCAATGAGCAGTTCTTC. Protein: CASSPSGGAVNEQFF.

The chain recombines TRBV5-1 with TRBJ2-1; D ambiguous. V lost 4 bases, J lost 5 bases, and 4 bases lay in between. Germline CDR1 SGHRS, CDR2 YFSETQ. CDR3 length: 11 residues. The CDR3 DNA reads as TGCGCCAGCAGCCCAGACAATGAGCAGTTCTTC. Translating gives CASSPDNEQFF.

The V and J genes are TRBV2 and TRBJ2-1, with 13 bases lining up with TRBD2. Unmatched junction bases numbered 4, after V lost 5 bases and J lost 6 bases. The CDR3 runs 15 residues. Germline CDR1 reads SNHLY; CDR2 reads FYNNEI. The CDR3: CASSPGLAGVNEQFF. The CDR3 nucleotides are TGTGCCAGCAGTCCAGGACTAGCGGGAGTCAATGAGCAGTTCTTC.